This TCR beta chain was retrieved from a study of Graves' ophthalmopathy and Graves' hyperthyroidism. Overall study context: Researchers obtained peripheral blood at initial diagnosis, before any treatment had begun.

CDR1 is MGHDK and CDR2 is SYGVNS in the germline V gene. The trim removed 9 bases at V and 4 bases at J, leaving 8 bases unmatched. The CDR3 is 15 amino acids. The authors amplified TCR beta CDR3 regions from RNA transcripts. The authors performed first-round RT-PCR with HTBI primers and then a second-round multiplex PCR. Each CDR3 protein gets one entry after TCRdb re-called the multiplex PCR reads with MiXCR. The sample carries about 220,000 distinct CDR3 sequences, about 22% recorded once. Ten or more counts support this clonotype. This clonotype was obtained from a woman in her 50s with Graves' ophthalmopathy. The sample comprised peripheral blood. J is TRBJ1-6 and V is TRBV25-1, with 8 bases identical to TRBD1. This chain's CDR3 is CASNAGGRYNSPLHF. The DNA of the CDR3 is TGTGCCAGTAACGCAGGGGGCAGGTATAATTCACCCCTCCACTTT.